This paragraph covers one T cell receptor (beta chain) sequence. Its specificity is unknown. The sample comes from a study of T cell responses to AZD1222 COVID-19 vaccine. Whole-study context: Pooling of second doses given at about 4 or about 12 weeks was done. Overall study findings and caveats: After two AZD1222 doses, spike-specific TCR breadth and depth rose versus day 0.

Between the trimmed V and J ends, which lost 4 bases and 5 bases, there was a span of 7 bases. Germline CDR1 and CDR2: SGHAT and FQDESV (reference sequence). CDR3 length: 12 residues. Libraries were prepared by immunoSEQ multiplex PCR; TCRdb keeps only in-frame clonotypes and omits some of them. The sample has some 120,000 clones; 80% to 90% are singletons. This sequence originates from an adult in good health. The J gene is TRBJ2-3, the V gene TRBV11-1; D ambiguous. The sequencing here drew on peripheral blood, taken on day 0 of AZD1222 vaccination. The CDR3 loop is CASSSREDTQYF. Here the CDR3 DNA reads TGTGCCAGCAGCTCTAGGGAAGATACGCAGTATTTT.